Below are 18 T cell receptor beta chains sequenced from a single sample in a study of graft-versus-host responses after intestinal transplantation. Here immunoSEQ multiplex PCR was the method, and the copy in TCRdb shows in-frame clones only, minus some. The repertoire holds 20,000 to 25,000 clones, with approximately 94% as singletons. Sequencing was performed on PBMCs, taken 156 days after intestinal transplant. These TCRs come from a human patient who received an intestinal transplant, so some T cells may come from the graft donor.

The chain joins TRBV6-5 to TRBJ2-1, with D perhaps TRBD2 (5 bases). The CDR3 extends over 13 amino acids. Germline lookup yields CDR1 MNHEY and CDR2 SVGAGI. V lost 4 bases to trimming and J lost 6 bases, with 10 bases between them. The CDR3 spells CASSSVLGNEQFF. DNA of the CDR3: TGTGCCAGCAGTTCGGTACTAGGCAATGAGCAGTTCTTC.

The rearrangement links TRBV10-2 to TRBJ1-2; D is perhaps TRBD1 (5 bases). The CDR3 is made up of 16 amino acids. Trimming left V 3 bases short and J 4 bases short, with 18 bases between. Germline V gene lookup returns CDR1 WSHSY and CDR2 SAAADI. CDR3 region: CASSDSRGGALYGYTF. CDR3 in DNA: TGCGCCAGCAGTGATTCAAGAGGTGGGGCCCTCTATGGCTACACCTTC.

With respect to this clone: A junction end diverges from the germline sequence, so it may reflect a read error. Additional DNA sequences in this sample encode the identical CDR3. The rearrangement joins TRBV6-5 to TRBJ1-6; 9 bases fit TRBD1. The CDR3 consists of 14 residues. The germline V gene encodes CDR1 MNHEY and CDR2 SVGAGI. The CDR3 loop is CASCPGQGYSPLHF. The CDR3 coding sequence is TGTGCCAGCTGCCCGGGACAGGGTTATTCGCCCCTCCACTTT.

The chain joins TRBV10-2 to TRBJ2-1, with TRBD2 matching over 10 bases. The germline gives CDR1 WSHSY, CDR2 SAAADI. The CDR3 is 17 residues long. V lost 3 bases and J lost 3; bases outside the gene matches: 8. As DNA, the CDR3 is TGCGCCAGCAGTGAAAGAAATAGCGGGAGGTTCTACAATGAGCAGTTCTTC. This translates into CASSERNSGRFYNEQFF.

The rearrangement joins TRBV10-3 to TRBJ2-5, with a weak D call TRBD2 (6 bases). The CDR3 length is 19 residues. Germline CDR1 and CDR2: ENHRY and SYGVKD. V was clipped by 1 base and J by 5 bases, with 26 bases between them. CDR3 amino acids: CAISEFPRLVRSPRETQYF. CDR3 sequence (DNA): TGTGCCATCAGTGAGTTCCCCCGACTAGTAAGGTCCCCCCGGGAGACCCAGTACTTC.

This rearrangement joins TRBV4-3 to TRBJ1-4; TRBD1 might be the D (6 bases). CDR1 and CDR2 (germline): LGHNA, YSLEER. Trimming stripped 3 bases from V and 2 bases from J, with 13 bases between. The CDR3 has 16 amino acids. In DNA, the CDR3 is TGCGCCAGCAGCCAGGAACCGGGACACACTAATGAAAAACTGTTTTTT. It translates to CASSQEPGHTNEKLFF.

The chain links TRBV25-1 to TRBJ1-2; no reliable D call. The CDR3 has 13 residues. CDR1 MGHDK and CDR2 SYGVNS come from the germline V gene. V was cut by 3 bases and J by 5 bases, with 10 bases left in between. DNA for the CDR3: TGTGCCAGCAGTGATGCAGGTTATTATGGCTACACCTTC. It codes for CASSDAGYYGYTF.

This sequence joins TRBV19 and TRBJ2-3; 12 positions match TRBD2. The CDR3 loop spans 17 amino acids. V lost 0 bases and J lost 3; bases outside the gene matches: 4. From germline, CDR1 is LNHDA and CDR2 SQIVND (reference sequence). The CDR3 DNA sequence: TGTGCCAGTAGTATAGATAAACTAGCGGGAGGAACAGATACGCAGTATTTT. Its translation is CASSIDKLAGGTDTQYF.

The CDR3, as DNA: TGCAGCGTTGCCCCAAGATACAATGAGCAGTTCTTC. It yields the protein CSVAPRYNEQFF. The V call is TRBV29-1, the J call TRBJ2-1; D is undetermined. The CDR3 length is 12 residues. The germline gives CDR1 SQVTM, CDR2 ANQGSEA. V shed 4 bases and J shed 4 bases, with 8 bases lying between them.

The CDR3 nucleotides read TGTGCCAGCAGTACCGGGACGGGCTACAATGAGCAGTTCTTC. Its translation is CASSTGTGYNEQFF. The genes are TRBV6-6 and TRBJ2-1; D is tentatively TRBD1 or TRBD2 (5 bases each). The CDR3 is 14 residues long. CDR1 MNHNY and CDR2 SVGAGI come from the germline V gene (reference sequence). V lost 5 bases and J lost 3, with 11 bases in between.

This sequence joins TRBV5-4 and TRBJ1-3, with a tentative D call TRBD1 (5 bases). The germline V gene encodes CDR1 SGHNT and CDR2 YYREEE (reference sequence). The V and J ends lost 4 bases and 0 bases respectively, with 11 bases between them. CDR3 length equals 15 residues. CDR3 nucleotide sequence: TGTGCCAGCAGCCTGGGGACGGTCTCTGGAAACACCATATATTTT. As protein: CASSLGTVSGNTIYF.

V usage is TRBV28 and J usage is TRBJ2-5; TRBD1 might be the D (5 bases). CDR1 and CDR2 (germline): MDHEN, SYDVKM. With 5 bases removed from V and 3 bases from J, the gap between germline ends came to 16 bases. There are 15 residues in the CDR3. CDR3 nucleotide sequence: TGTGCCAGCAGTCCATTGACAGAGCTTGAAGAGACCCAGTACTTC. It codes for CASSPLTELEETQYF.

The chain carries TRBV4-1 and TRBJ1-5; maybe TRBD1 (5 bases). CDR1 and CDR2 (germline): MGHRA, YSYEKL. This CDR3 is built from 15 residues. V dropped 1 base and J dropped 2 bases, with 9 bases sitting between them. The CDR3 DNA reads TGCGCCAGCAGCCAAGCTGACAGTCGCAATCAGCCCCAGCATTTT. It codes for CASSQADSRNQPQHF.

The V and J genes are TRBV29-1 and TRBJ2-1, with D possibly matching TRBD1 (6 bases). Germline V CDR1 and CDR2: SQVTM, ANQGSEA. The CDR3 runs to 14 residues. V lost 3 bases to trimming and J lost 3 bases, with 12 bases between them. The CDR3 nucleotides are TGCAGCGTTGACCCAGGGGCGCGCTACAATGAGCAGTTCTTC. Protein: CSVDPGARYNEQFF.

The V gene is TRBV4-1, the J gene TRBJ2-5; 11 nucleotides align to TRBD2. The CDR3 length is 16 residues. Germline V lookup: CDR1 MGHRA, CDR2 YSYEKL. V gave up 1 base and J gave up 5 bases; unmatched junction bases: 6. In DNA, the CDR3 is TGCGCCAGCAGCCAAGGACTAGCGGGATTTCAGGAGACCCAGTACTTC. This sequence encodes CASSQGLAGFQETQYF.

As to this clone: This sample also contains other DNA sequences that code for the same CDR3. The chain joins TRBV2 to TRBJ2-1; D might be TRBD1 (6 bases). The CDR3 has 14 amino acids. Germline V gene lookup returns CDR1 SNHLY and CDR2 FYNNEI. The V gene lost 4 bases and the J gene lost 8 bases, with 15 bases spanning the gap. CDR3 protein: CASSGGRGKDEQFF. CDR3 coding DNA: TGTGCCAGCAGTGGCGGCAGGGGCAAGGATGAGCAGTTCTTC.

The V call is TRBV13, the J call TRBJ2-6, with 7 bases lining up with TRBD2. This CDR3 is built from 15 residues. Germline V lookup: CDR1 PRHDT, CDR2 FYEKMQ (reference sequence). Germline trimming cut 5 bases from V and 5 bases from J; bases unmatched to any gene: 6. The CDR3 reads CASSAGVSRANVLTF. For the CDR3, the DNA is TGTGCCAGCAGCGCGGGAGTGTCTAGGGCCAACGTCCTGACTTTC.

J is TRBJ2-1 and V is TRBV7-8; 7 positions match TRBD2. The V gene end was trimmed by 1 base and the J gene end by 3 bases; junction bases not matched to a gene: 9. Germline values: CDR1 SGHVS, CDR2 FQNEAQ. The length of the CDR3 is 17 residues. In nucleotides, the CDR3 is TGTGCCAGCAGCTTAGGGGCTAGCGGCGATCACTACAATGAGCAGTTCTTC. It is translated as CASSLGASGDHYNEQFF.